These T cell receptor beta chains were read from a single sample in a study of cytomegalovirus exposure and HLA in healthy donors. Data came from immunoSEQ multiplex PCR; TCRdb stores just in-frame clones and leaves some out. Of fewer than 110,000 clones in the sample, roughly 79% were seen once. Sequencing was done on a sample of PBMCs. The receptors come from a middle-aged man in good health and CMV-seronegative. CDR3s leave out the opening cysteine and the closing phenylalanine or tryptophan.

v_gene | CDR3aa
TRBV5-5 | ASSTGQGVYYGYT
TRBV5-1 | ASSAGTGETQY
TRBV19 | ASSGLGPDTQY
TRBV2 | ASRLRGSGNEQF
TRBV28 | ASSPPGVAGVTDTQY
TRBV4-1 | ASSTGGGRNTGELF
TRBV6-1 | ASSPTRLGTDTQY
TRBV7-3 | ASSSAGGSGGGYT
TRBV19 | ASSIVGLNTEAF
TRBV9 | ASSVVEGTANSPLH
TRBV7-8 | ASRPRVGGTDTQY
TRBV14 | ASSQGLASDTQY
TRBV6-5 | ASSLPGQVAGYT
TRBV5-1 | ASSPQGDRGVHGYT
TRBV9 | ASSVAPTGDYGYT
TRBV27 | ASSPRTGGNYGYT
TRBV14 | ASSLTGTLNTEAF
TRBV9 | ASSADTNYGYT
TRBV7-6 | ASSLSDNQPQH
TRBV4-3 | ASSQDRAGGGPQH
TRBV5-6 | ASSLQGTGANVLT
TRBV25-1 | ASSAGQGRGTNEKLF
TRBV5-1 | ASGDREGEQY
TRBV13 | ASSFSAGANTGELF
TRBV7-2 | ASSYTGTGAYEQY
TRBV10-3 | AISLTGDQPQH
TRBV11-2 | ASSFQMNTEAF
TRBV6-5 | ASSTPTRGDTQY
TRBV5-1 | ASSSRDRGCQPQH
TRBV5-1 | ASSPSGTGEGYT
TRBV27 | ASSLVVSGTDTQY
TRBV11-2 | ASSPRPDRAYEQY
TRBV7-3 | ASSDRGTGEDTQY
TRBV7-9 | ASSLERVSGKNIQY
TRBV28 | ASSLWGQGGGGYT
TRBV6-5 | ASSFTITGGNYGYT
TRBV20-1 | SARGEGPQH
TRBV2 | ASSATGFNQPQH
TRBV19 | ASSMTPREKLF
TRBV9 | ASSVATRPSYNEQF
TRBV5-1 | ASSFSGGGTGELF
TRBV6-5 | ASSRQPEVRSPLH
TRBV6-5 | ASSGQTGANVLT